Shown below are 14 T cell receptor beta chains from a single sample sequenced in a study of glioma-infiltrating T cells after dendritic cell vaccination. TCRdb's copy holds only in-frame clones and misses some; the assay was immunoSEQ multiplex PCR. Found here are 50,000 to 80,000 clones, about 81% of them singletons; the top ten hold about 10%. The specimen comprised blood, sampled before dendritic cell vaccination. The origin of the receptors is a human donor with glioblastoma.

Only a few counts were recorded for this clone. As DNA, the CDR3 is TGTGCCGTGGGGGCGGGGGTTGGGAGGGAGCAGTACTTC. Amino acid sequence: CAVGAGVGREQYF. This rearrangement joins TRBV27 to TRBJ2-7; D perhaps matches TRBD2 (7 bases). The germline V gene has CDR1 MNHEY and CDR2 SMNVEV (reference sequence). This CDR3 is 13 amino acids long. Trimming took off 11 bases at V and 7 bases at J, with 21 bases between the two ends.

J is TRBJ2-3 and V is TRBV10-3; TRBD2 matches at 8 bases. V lost 6 bases to trimming and J lost 0 bases; unmatched junction nucleotides: 5. CDR3 length: 15 amino acids. The germline gives CDR1 ENHRY, CDR2 SYGVKD. CDR3 sequence (DNA): TGTGCCATCAGGGGTAAGCGGGGGAGCACAGATACGCAGTATTTT. Amino acid sequence: CAIRGKRGSTDTQYF.

CDR3 sequence reads: CASSLQGRAQYF. In nucleotides, the CDR3 is TGTGCCAGCAGCTTACAGGGTAGAGCCCAGTACTTC. The chain couples TRBV7-2 to TRBJ2-5; D is perhaps TRBD1 (5 bases). The CDR3 consists of 12 residues. The V end lost 2 bases, the J end lost 9 bases, and 10 bases lay between the germline ends. CDR1 is SGHTA and CDR2 is FQGNSA in the germline V gene.

This clone has just a few counts. The chain employs TRBV15 and TRBJ2-1; 7 bases are a match to TRBD1. The CDR3 is 16 amino acids. Germline V gene lookup returns CDR1 LNHNV and CDR2 YYDKDF (reference sequence). Trimming at V came to 0 bases and at J to 7 bases, leaving 9 bases not matched to a gene. The chain's CDR3 is CATSRDRGGKLNEQFF. CDR3 coding DNA: TGTGCCACCAGCAGAGATCGAGGGGGCAAATTGAATGAGCAGTTCTTC.

On this clone itself: A junction boundary mismatches the germline segment, possibly from a read error. The chain recombines TRBV5-1 with TRBJ2-7; 10 nucleotides match TRBD1. The germline V gene has CDR1 SGHRS and CDR2 YFSETQ. The CDR3 is 15 residues long. CDR3 sequence: CASSPRGTGVYEQHF. The DNA for the CDR3 is TGCGCCAGCAGCCCTCGAGGGACAGGGGTCTACGAGCAGCACTTC.

This sequence joins TRBV28 and TRBJ1-2; no definite D call. This CDR3 is built from 14 residues. CDR1 MDHEN and CDR2 SYDVKM come from the germline V gene. V gave up 1 base and J gave up 3 bases, with 9 bases separating them. CDR3 bases: TGTGCCAGCAGTTTATTTTACACCGACTATGGCTACACCTTC. Its translation: CASSLFYTDYGYTF.

V is TRBV5-1 and J is TRBJ2-3; 7 bases align to TRBD2. The CDR3 runs 17 residues. Germline values: CDR1 SGHRS, CDR2 YFSETQ. V gave up 0 bases and J gave up 0 bases; unmatched junction bases: 7. The CDR3 DNA sequence: TGCGCCAGCAGCTTGGGCCTGACTAGCCTGAGCACAGATACGCAGTATTTT. Its protein product is CASSLGLTSLSTDTQYF.

The rearrangement links TRBV10-2 to TRBJ2-1; TRBD2 matches 8 bases. Germline V gene data show CDR1 as WSHSY and CDR2 as SAAADI. This CDR3 is built from 14 residues. V was pared by 9 bases and J by 6 bases, with 10 bases of the junction left unmatched. The CDR3 here is CARAGGVDGNEQFF. The CDR3 DNA reads TGCGCCAGGGCGGGGGGTGTCGATGGCAATGAGCAGTTCTTC.

This clone was counted a single time. The J gene is TRBJ2-7, the V gene TRBV10-2; 9 bases fit TRBD1. J was trimmed by 5 bases and V by 3 bases; bases with no gene match: 5. This CDR3 is 14 amino acids long. Germline V gene data show CDR1 as WSHSY and CDR2 as SAAADI. The CDR3 sequence is CASSDPGQGNEQYF. As DNA, the CDR3 is TGCGCCAGCAGTGATCCGGGACAGGGTAACGAGCAGTACTTC.

This clone was counted a single time. The chain combines TRBV19 with TRBJ1-2, with TRBD1 identical over 7 bases. V was clipped by 4 bases and J by 6 bases; unmatched bases: 2. The CDR3 is 12 amino acids. The germline gives CDR1 LNHDA, CDR2 SQIVND (reference sequence). The CDR3 nucleotides are TGTGCCAGTAGTAGGCAGGGGGATGGCTACACCTTC. Translated: CASSRQGDGYTF.

The V call is TRBV19, the J call TRBJ1-2; 9 bases line up with TRBD1. CDR1 is LNHDA and CDR2 is SQIVND in the germline V gene (reference sequence). The length of the CDR3 is 14 residues. V shed 10 bases and J 7 bases; nucleotides not matched to a gene: 13. CDR3 region: CATSPGQGRGGYTF. The CDR3 DNA sequence: TGTGCCACATCACCGGGACAGGGAAGGGGTGGCTACACCTTC.

This chain uses TRBV4-1 with TRBJ2-2; D is unclear. The germline CDR1 and CDR2 sequences are MGHRA and YSYEKL. Deletions cut 4 bases from V and 1 base from J, with 13 bases between. There are 16 residues in the CDR3. CDR3 DNA: TGCGCCAGCAGCCGGAAAATGCCAGGGAACACCGGGGAGCTGTTTTTT. Its protein product is CASSRKMPGNTGELFF.

V usage is TRBV28 and J usage is TRBJ1-3; 7 bases fit TRBD1. Germline loops: CDR1 MDHEN, CDR2 SYDVKM. V was clipped by 0 bases and J by 7 bases; unmatched bases: 6. The CDR3 totals 15 residues. As DNA, the CDR3 is TGTGCCAGCAGTTTATGGGACAGGTGGGGTAACACCATATATTTT. This translates into CASSLWDRWGNTIYF.

V gene TRBV13 combines with J gene TRBJ1-2, with D unresolved. Per germline, CDR1 PRHDT and CDR2 FYEKMQ (reference sequence). The CDR3 runs 14 residues. Trimming stripped 0 bases from V and 8 bases from J, with 13 bases between. CDR3 protein: CASSLGPGSRGYTF. The CDR3 DNA follows: TGTGCCAGCAGCTTAGGCCCGGGATCTCGGGGCTACACCTTC.